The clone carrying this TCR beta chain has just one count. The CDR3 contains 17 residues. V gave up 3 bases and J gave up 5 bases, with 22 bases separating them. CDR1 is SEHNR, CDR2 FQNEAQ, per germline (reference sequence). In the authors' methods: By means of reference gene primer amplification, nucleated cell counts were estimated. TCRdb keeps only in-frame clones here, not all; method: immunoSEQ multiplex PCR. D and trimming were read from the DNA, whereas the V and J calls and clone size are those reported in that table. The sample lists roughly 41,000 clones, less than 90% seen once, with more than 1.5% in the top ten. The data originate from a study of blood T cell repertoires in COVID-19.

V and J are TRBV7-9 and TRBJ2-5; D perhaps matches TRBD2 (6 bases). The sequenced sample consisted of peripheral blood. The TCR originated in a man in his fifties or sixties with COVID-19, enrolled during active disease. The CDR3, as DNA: TGTGCCAGCAGCTTTTCCCGGGTTACGGGAGCAGGGGAGACCCAGTACTTC. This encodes CASSFSRVTGAGETQYF.